This TCR beta chain comes out of a study of blood T cells in healthy people across ages. Notes on this clonotype: A much larger clone lies a single base off, so this may be a read error.

Per the germline V gene, CDR1 is SGHTA and CDR2 is FQGNSA. The CDR3 runs to 13 residues. Roughly 10 milliliters of peripheral blood were drawn from each donor. Sample-barcoded 5' priming and a J-beta primer mix drove a second PCR of roughly 7 to 11 cycles. Each cDNA molecule was tagged by a template-switch adaptor with 12 random nucleotides. TCRdb re-derived calls from the 5' RACE reads in MiXCR, one entry per CDR3 protein. The sample records about 760,000 distinct CDR3 sequences, approximately 60% being singletons. The origin of this receptor is a man aged 35 to 55 in good health. The chain uses TRBV7-2 and TRBJ1-4; no reliable D call. Sequencing input: blood. CDR3 region: CAGSPKAWEKLFF. The DNA for the CDR3 is TGTGCCGGCAGCCCTAAGGCCTGGGAAAAACTGTTTTTT.